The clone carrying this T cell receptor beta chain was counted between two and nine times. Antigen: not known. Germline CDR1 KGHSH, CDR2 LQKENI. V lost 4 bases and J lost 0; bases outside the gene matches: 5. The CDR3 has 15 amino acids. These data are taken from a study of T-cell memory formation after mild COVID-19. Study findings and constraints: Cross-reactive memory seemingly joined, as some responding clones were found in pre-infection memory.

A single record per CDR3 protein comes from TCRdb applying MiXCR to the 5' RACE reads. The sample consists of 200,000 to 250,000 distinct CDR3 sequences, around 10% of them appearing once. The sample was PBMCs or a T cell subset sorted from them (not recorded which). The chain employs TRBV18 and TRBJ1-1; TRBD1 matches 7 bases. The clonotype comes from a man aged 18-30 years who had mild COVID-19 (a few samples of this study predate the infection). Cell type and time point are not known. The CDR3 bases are TGTGCCAGCTCACGAGGGACAGAGATGAACACTGAAGCTTTCTTT. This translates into CASSRGTEMNTEAFF.